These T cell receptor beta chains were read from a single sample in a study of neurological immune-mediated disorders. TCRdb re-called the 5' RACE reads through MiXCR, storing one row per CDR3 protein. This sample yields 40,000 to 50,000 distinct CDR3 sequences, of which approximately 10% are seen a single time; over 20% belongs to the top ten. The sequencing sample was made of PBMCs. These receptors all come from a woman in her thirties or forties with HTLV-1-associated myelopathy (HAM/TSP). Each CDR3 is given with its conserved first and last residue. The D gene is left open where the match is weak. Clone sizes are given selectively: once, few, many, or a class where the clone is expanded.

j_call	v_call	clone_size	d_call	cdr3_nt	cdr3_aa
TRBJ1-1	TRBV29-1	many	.	TGCAGCGGGTCGCAGGGGAACACTGAAGCTTTCTTT	CSGSQGNTEAFF
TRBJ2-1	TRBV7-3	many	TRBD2	TGTGCCAGCAGCCCTAGGGGGACTAGCGAGCAGTTCTTC	CASSPRGTSEQFF
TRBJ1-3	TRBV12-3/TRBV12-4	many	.	TGTGCCAGCAGTTTCTCTGGAAACACCATATATTTT	CASSFSGNTIYF
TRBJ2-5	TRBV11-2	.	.	TGTGCCAGCAGCCGGGACAGGCGGGGGAGTAAGACCCAGTACTTC	CASSRDRRGSKTQYF
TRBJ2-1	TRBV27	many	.	TGTGCCAGCAGGCCCGACGGGATGGGCTCCTACAATGAGCAGTTCTTC	CASRPDGMGSYNEQFF
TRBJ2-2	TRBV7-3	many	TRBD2	TGTGCCAGCAGCTTAGGACTAGCGTCCGGGGAGCTGTTTTTT	CASSLGLASGELFF
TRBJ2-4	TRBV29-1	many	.	TGCAGCGTTGAAGGGCAGGGAAACATTCAGTACTTC	CSVEGQGNIQYF
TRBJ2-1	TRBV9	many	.	TGTGCCAGCAGCGGGAGCTCCTACAATGAGCAGTTCTTC	CASSGSSYNEQFF
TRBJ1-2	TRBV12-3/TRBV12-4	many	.	TGTGCCAGCAGTTTAGGGCAGGGCTATGGCTACACCTTC	CASSLGQGYGYTF
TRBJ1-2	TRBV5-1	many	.	TGCGCCAGCAGCTTTTCCCCAGAGGACGGGGTCGGCTACACCTTC	CASSFSPEDGVGYTF
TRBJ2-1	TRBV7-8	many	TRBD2	TGTGCCAGCAGCTTAGAGTTAGCGGGGGGCCACTCCTACAATGAGCAGTTCTTC	CASSLELAGGHSYNEQFF
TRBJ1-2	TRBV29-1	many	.	TGCAGCGTTGAAGTGCGTGGTAACACCTTC	CSVEVRGNTF
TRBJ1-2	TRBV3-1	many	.	TGTGCCAGCAGCCAAGATGGGGCAGTTAACTATGGCTACACCTTC	CASSQDGAVNYGYTF
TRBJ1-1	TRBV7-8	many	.	TGTGCCAGCAGCTGGGCGGGAACTGAAGCTTTCTTT	CASSWAGTEAFF
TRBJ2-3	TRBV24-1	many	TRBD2	TGTGCCACCAGTGATTTTAAAGTAGCGGGGGTCACAGATACGCAGTATTTT	CATSDFKVAGVTDTQYF
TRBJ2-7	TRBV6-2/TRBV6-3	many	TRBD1	TGTGCCAGCAGCTCATCTGACAGGGGATACGAGCAGTACTTC	CASSSSDRGYEQYF
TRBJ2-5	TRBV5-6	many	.	TGTGCCAGCAGCGAGGACTTGGAGGAGACCCAGTACTTC	CASSEDLEETQYF
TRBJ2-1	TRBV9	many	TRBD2	TGTGCCAGCAGCACTAGCGGGGGGGCGGGGAATGAGCAGTTCTTC	CASSTSGGAGNEQFF
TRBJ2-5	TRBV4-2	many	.	TGTGCCAGCAGCCAAGGGGGATCAAATAAAGAGACCCAGTACTTC	CASSQGGSNKETQYF
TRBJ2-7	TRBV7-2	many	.	TGTGCCAGCAGCAACCGGCCCATCTACCGGACGGGCTACGAGCAGTACTTC	CASSNRPIYRTGYEQYF
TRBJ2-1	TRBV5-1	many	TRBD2	TGCGCCAGCAGCTTGTCTAGCGGGGGGCAATACAATGAGCAGTTCTTC	CASSLSSGGQYNEQFF
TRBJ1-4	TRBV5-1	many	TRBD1	TGCGCCAGCAGCACCACCGGACAGGGGGCAACTAATGAAAAACTGTTTTTT	CASSTTGQGATNEKLFF
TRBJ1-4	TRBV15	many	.	TGTGCCACCAGCAGTCGACTTCCCTATTCCTCGGGCACCGATGAAAAACTGTTTTTT	CATSSRLPYSSGTDEKLFF
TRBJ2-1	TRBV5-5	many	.	TGTGCCAGCAGCTTTCAGGGCTACAATGAGCAGTTCTTC	CASSFQGYNEQFF
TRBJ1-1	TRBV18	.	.	TGTGCCAGCTCACCACTTAAGTCAGGGCTGGGCACTGAAGCTTTCTTT	CASSPLKSGLGTEAFF
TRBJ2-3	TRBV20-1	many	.	TGCAGTGCAAGGACAAGGGGTAGCACAGATACGCAGTATTTT	CSARTRGSTDTQYF
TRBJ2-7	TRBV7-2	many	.	TGTGCCAGCAGCCCGCGGGACCACAGTCGCGGGCAGTACTTC	CASSPRDHSRGQYF
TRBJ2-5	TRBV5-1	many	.	TGCGCCAGCAGCTTGGCAGGGGACCAAGAGACCCAGTACTTC	CASSLAGDQETQYF
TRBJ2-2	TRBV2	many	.	TGTGCCAGCAGTGAGCAGAACACCGGGGAGCTGTTTTTT	CASSEQNTGELFF
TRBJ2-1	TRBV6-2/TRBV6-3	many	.	TGTGCCAGCAGTTCGCCTAACAATGAGCAGTTCTTC	CASSSPNNEQFF
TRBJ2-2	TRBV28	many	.	TGTGCCAGCAGTATCCTAGGCGGGACCTTGGCCGGGGAGCTGTTTTTT	CASSILGGTLAGELFF
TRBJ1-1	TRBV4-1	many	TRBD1	TGCGCCAGCAGCCCATCGTGGATTGACAGGGGGCGTACTGAAGCTTTCTTT	CASSPSWIDRGRTEAFF
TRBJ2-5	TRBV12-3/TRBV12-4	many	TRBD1	TGTGCCAGCAGTTTGAACAGGGGGCTTAATGTTCAAGAGACCCAGTACTTC	CASSLNRGLNVQETQYF
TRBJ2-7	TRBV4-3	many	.	TGCGCCAGCAGCCAAGAAACGGGAGCCTACGAGCAGTACTTC	CASSQETGAYEQYF
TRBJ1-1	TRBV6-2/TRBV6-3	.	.	TGTGCCAGCAGTTACATTGGCTCTGAAGCTTTCTTT	CASSYIGSEAFF
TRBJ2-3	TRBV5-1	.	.	TGCGCCAGCGTTCGGGGGTGTAGCACAGATACACAGTATTTT	CASVRGCSTDTQYF
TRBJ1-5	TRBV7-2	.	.	TGTGCCAGCAGCCTCCACGGGACACACAATCAGACCCAGCATTTT	CASSLHGTHNQTQHF
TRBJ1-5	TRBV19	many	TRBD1	TGTGCCAGTAGTAGATACCGGACAGGGACGGGCAATCAGCCCCAGCATTTT	CASSRYRTGTGNQPQHF
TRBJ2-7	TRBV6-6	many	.	TGTGCCAGCAGTTACGGACAGAAGGGCTACGAGCAGTACTTC	CASSYGQKGYEQYF
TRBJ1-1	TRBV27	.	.	TGTGCCAGCAGTTTATCAGGGGATGGCACTGAAGCTTTCTTT	CASSLSGDGTEAFF
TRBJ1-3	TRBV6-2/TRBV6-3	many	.	TGTGCCAGCAGTTACTCCGGTATCTCGAGTGGGAACACCATATATTTT	CASSYSGISSGNTIYF
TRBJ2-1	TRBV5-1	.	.	TGCGCCAGCAGCTTGATTTCAACCCACAATGAGCAGTTCTTC	CASSLISTHNEQFF